The 19 T cell receptor beta chains below all came from one sample that was sequenced in a study of blood T cells in healthy people across ages. A second PCR of roughly 7 to 11 cycles used a sample-barcoded 5' primer and a J-beta primer mix. TCRdb ran MiXCR on the 5' RACE reads and lists one entry per CDR3 protein. This sample carries fewer than 900,000 distinct CDR3 sequences, 49% of them seen once, and the ten largest clones take 25% to 35%. Sequencing was done on a sample of blood. Receptor source: a woman between 55 and 75 years old in good health.

The chain employs TRBV28 and TRBJ2-1; TRBD2 aligns across 9 bases. The CDR3 is 20 amino acids. Germline assignment: CDR1 MDHEN and CDR2 SYDVKM. Germline trimming cut 3 bases from V and 8 bases from J; bases unmatched to any gene: 23. CDR3 sequence: CASSFPFKTSGCSTSHEQFF. CDR3 bases: TGTGCCAGCAGTTTCCCCTTTAAGACTAGCGGCTGTTCGACCTCCCATGAGCAGTTCTTC.

The J gene is TRBJ2-1, the V gene TRBV20-1, with 7 positions matching TRBD2. The CDR3 runs 14 residues. Germline V lookup: CDR1 DFQATT, CDR2 SNEGSKA (reference sequence). Trimming removed 4 bases from V and 5 bases from J; junction bases left unmatched: 8. The CDR3 loop reads CSAKRGGRNNEQFF. The CDR3 nucleotides read TGCAGTGCTAAACGGGGCGGGAGAAACAATGAGCAGTTCTTC.

This clonotype has only one observation. The V call is TRBV11-3, the J call TRBJ2-2, with D uncertain. V was trimmed by 0 bases and J by 5 bases, leaving 10 bases between them. The CDR3 contains 15 residues. Germline CDR1 is SGHNT and CDR2 is YENEEA. The CDR3 nucleotides are TGTGCCAGCAGCTTAGATAATAGAGTTACCGGGGAGCTGTTTTTT. As protein: CASSLDNRVTGELFF.

V and J are TRBV20-1 and TRBJ2-5; D is ambiguous. CDR1 and CDR2 from the germline V gene are DFQATT and SNEGSKA (reference sequence). This CDR3 contains 11 residues. V was shortened by 3 bases and J by 3 bases, with 5 bases between the two germline ends. CDR3 sequence (DNA): TGCAGTGCTAGCCAAAAAGAGACCCAGTACTTC. This gives the protein CSASQKETQYF.

The CDR3 is CASSVAVSSYNEQFF. DNA for the CDR3: TGTGCCAGCAGCGTAGCCGTGAGCTCCTACAATGAGCAGTTCTTC. This sequence joins TRBV9 and TRBJ2-1, with D unclear. V was clipped by 0 bases and J by 0 bases, with 7 bases between them. This CDR3 has 15 residues. CDR1 SGDLS and CDR2 YYNGEE come from the germline V gene. Looking up the rest from reference TRBV9 and TRBJ2-1 gives the full variable domain: DSGVTQTPKHLITATGQRVTLRCSPRSGDLSVYWYQQSLDQGLQFLIQYYNGEERAKGNILERFSAQQFPDLHSELNLSSLELGDSALYFCASSVAVSSYNEQFFGPGTRLTVL.

This clonotype has just a few counts. The CDR3 bases are TGCAGCGCCCGGGGCCCTGGGTCTGAAGCTTTCTTT. It encodes CSARGPGSEAFF. This chain joins TRBV29-1 and TRBJ1-1, with D possibly matching TRBD1 (5 bases). This CDR3 comprises 12 residues. The V end was cut by 7 bases, the J end by 6 bases, with 15 bases between. Germline V gene sequence: CDR1 SQVTM, CDR2 ANQGSEA.

This chain links TRBV12-3 or TRBV12-4 with TRBJ1-5; no firm D call. CDR3 length: 14 amino acids. The V gene lost 7 bases and the J gene lost 5 bases, with 15 bases spanning the gap. The CDR3 bases are TGTGCCAGCACTCTGAGAGGGTTGGATCAGCCCCAGCATTTT. Protein sequence: CASTLRGLDQPQHF.

This clonotype was seen once. The rearrangement joins TRBV29-1 to TRBJ2-3; D ambiguous. Germline CDR1 SQVTM, CDR2 ANQGSEA. Trimming took off 7 bases at V and 2 bases at J, with 7 bases between the two ends. The CDR3 runs 11 residues. CDR3 residues: CSELVTDTQYF. CDR3 sequence (DNA): TGCAGCGAACTTGTCACAGATACGCAGTATTTT.

The V gene is TRBV13, the J gene TRBJ1-1; 7 nucleotides align to TRBD1. CDR1 and CDR2 from the germline V gene are PRHDT and FYEKMQ (reference sequence). This CDR3 region has 15 residues. The trim removed 4 bases at V and 0 bases at J, leaving 5 bases unmatched. The CDR3: CASSWDSDLNTEAFF. The CDR3 bases are TGTGCCAGCAGCTGGGACAGCGACCTGAACACTGAAGCTTTCTTT.

The sample holds one count of this clonotype. J is TRBJ1-4 and V is TRBV12-3 or TRBV12-4; 9 bases align to TRBD1. The V segment lost 8 bases and the J segment 2 bases; nucleotides outside the gene matches: 6. The CDR3 has 15 residues. The CDR3 DNA follows: TGTGCCAGCGGGACAGGGAGGGAGACTAATGAAAAACTGTTTTTT. Translation: CASGTGRETNEKLFF.

The chain recombines TRBV20-1 with TRBJ1-1, with D unresolved. Germline values: CDR1 DFQATT, CDR2 SNEGSKA (reference sequence). This CDR3 contains 12 residues. Trimming left V 3 bases short and J 4 bases short, with 9 bases between. The CDR3 spells CSASPAVTEAFF. The DNA for the CDR3 is TGCAGTGCTAGTCCTGCGGTCACTGAAGCTTTCTTT.

This clonotype was seen more than once but under ten times. The CDR3 region has the DNA TGTGCCACCAGCAGAGATGGGTGGCAGCCACTAGGAAACTATGGCTACACCTTC. Translating gives CATSRDGWQPLGNYGYTF. The gene calls are TRBV15 and TRBJ1-2; no definite D call. This CDR3 has 18 amino acids. Trimming cost V 0 bases and J 2 bases, with 19 bases left between them. The germline V gene encodes CDR1 LNHNV and CDR2 YYDKDF (reference sequence).

This clonotype was counted a few times. The genes are TRBV2 and TRBJ2-1; D unclear. V was pared by 5 bases and J by 6 bases, with 8 bases between. The CDR3 is made up of 12 amino acids. The germline V gene has CDR1 SNHLY and CDR2 FYNNEI. Here the CDR3 DNA reads TGTGCCAGCAGTCCTATACTCAATGAGCAGTTCTTC. Translation gives CASSPILNEQFF. Supplemented by reference TRBV2 and TRBJ2-1, the full variable domain reads EPEVTQTPSHQVTQMGQEVILRCVPISNHLYFYWYRQILGQKVEFLVSFYNNEISEKSEIFDDQFSVERPDGSNFTLKIRSTKLEDSAMYFCASSPILNEQFFGPGTRLTVL.

The J gene is TRBJ1-1, the V gene TRBV6-2 or TRBV6-3, with D possibly matching TRBD1 (6 bases). The CDR3 consists of 13 residues. V was trimmed by 5 bases and J by 11 bases, leaving 18 bases between them. CDR1 MNHEY and CDR2 SVGEGT come from the germline V gene. The CDR3 spells CASSDLEGGDAFF. As DNA, the CDR3 is TGTGCCAGCAGTGACCTTGAAGGGGGAGATGCTTTCTTT.

CDR3 nucleotides: TGTGCTAGTGGTTTGGTACGAGGAGACCATACAAGAGAGCAGTTCTTC. It is translated as CASGLVRGDHTREQFF. The chain employs TRBV12-5 and TRBJ2-1; D ambiguous. The V end lost 0 bases, the J end lost 10 bases, and 19 bases lay between the germline ends. The CDR3 contains 16 residues. CDR1 and CDR2 (germline): LGHNT, FRNRAP. The full variable domain, its missing parts supplied by reference TRBV12-5 and TRBJ2-1, is DARVTQTPRHKVTEMGQEVTMRCQPILGHNTVFWYRQTMMQGLELLAYFRNRAPLDDSGMPKDRFSAEMPDATLATLKIQPSEPRDSAVYFCASGLVRGDHTREQFFGPGTRLTVL.

This clonotype has just one count. J is TRBJ2-1 and V is TRBV20-1, with 7 bases matching TRBD2. Near its end, the DNA agrees better with TRBJ2-7, so the J call may be wrong. The CDR3 contains 15 residues. The germline V gene has CDR1 DFQATT and CDR2 SNEGSKA (reference sequence). The CDR3 coding sequence is TGCAGTGCTAGATCTTCTAGCGGAGCTTACAATGAGCAGTACTTC. This translates into CSARSSSGAYNEQYF.

This clonotype was seen more than once but under ten times. The CDR3 DNA reads TGTGCCAGCAGTTACAGCGGGAGAACCACAGATACGCAGTATTTT. It yields the protein CASSYSGRTTDTQYF. The rearrangement uses TRBV6-5 and TRBJ2-3; 8 nucleotides align to TRBD2. CDR1 and CDR2 from the germline V gene are MNHEY and SVGAGI. The CDR3 totals 15 residues. Trimming cost V 2 bases and J 2 bases; bases outside gene matches: 3.

The V call is TRBV12-3 or TRBV12-4, the J call TRBJ2-7; weak D call: TRBD2 (6 bases). The CDR3 sequence is 13 residues long. Trimming removed 8 bases from V and 4 bases from J, with 15 bases in between. CDR3 in DNA: TGTGCCAGCGCCGGGACTCTCGGTTACGAGCAGTACTTC. Protein: CASAGTLGYEQYF.

This clonotype was observed a few times. The chain has TRBV7-8 and TRBJ2-3, with 13 nucleotides matching TRBD2. The V and J ends lost 4 bases and 6 bases, in that order; junction bases with no gene match: 7. The CDR3 covers 16 residues. The germline CDR1 and CDR2 sequences are SGHVS and FQNEAQ. The CDR3 DNA follows: TGTGCCAGCAGCTCTAGGACTAGCGGGAGCGGGGATACGCAGTATTTT. Protein: CASSSRTSGSGDTQYF.